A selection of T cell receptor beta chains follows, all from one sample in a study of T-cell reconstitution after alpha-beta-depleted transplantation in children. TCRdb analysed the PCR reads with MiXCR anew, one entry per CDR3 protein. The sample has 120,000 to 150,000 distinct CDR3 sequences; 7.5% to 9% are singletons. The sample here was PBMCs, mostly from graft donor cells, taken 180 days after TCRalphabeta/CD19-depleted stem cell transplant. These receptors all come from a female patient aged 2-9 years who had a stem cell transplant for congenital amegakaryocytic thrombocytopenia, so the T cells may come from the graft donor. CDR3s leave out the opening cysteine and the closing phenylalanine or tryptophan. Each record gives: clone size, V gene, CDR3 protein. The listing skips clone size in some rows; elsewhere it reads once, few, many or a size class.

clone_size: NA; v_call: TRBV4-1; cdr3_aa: ASSRGTGTSGRNEQF
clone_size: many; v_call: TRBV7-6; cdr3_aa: ASSLAQGAETGELF
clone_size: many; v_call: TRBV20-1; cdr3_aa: SAREEGLLDHEQY
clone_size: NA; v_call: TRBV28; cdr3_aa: ASSRGGRGQETQY
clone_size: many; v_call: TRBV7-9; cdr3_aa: ASRATGFANYGYT
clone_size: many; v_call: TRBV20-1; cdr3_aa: SATTPGILSGNTIY
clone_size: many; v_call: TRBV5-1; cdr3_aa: ASSAVGDPENIQY
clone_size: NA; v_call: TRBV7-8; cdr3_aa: ASSLDREAF
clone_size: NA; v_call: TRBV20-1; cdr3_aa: SANTEAF
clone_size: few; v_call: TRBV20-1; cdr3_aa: SARGVGGTGGYT
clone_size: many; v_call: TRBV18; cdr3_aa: ASSRTSPRALGSNEQY
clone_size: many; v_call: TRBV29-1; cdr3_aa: SGTEPNTGELF
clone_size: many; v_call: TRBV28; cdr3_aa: ASSPPQVGASTDTQY
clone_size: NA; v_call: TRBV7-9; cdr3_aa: ASSPDRGGQPQH
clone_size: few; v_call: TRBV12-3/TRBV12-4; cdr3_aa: ASSLFPAF